The next 31 T cell receptor beta chains were all read from a single sample in a study of cytomegalovirus exposure and HLA in healthy donors. Both 60 Vbeta primers and 13 Jbeta primers went into the PCR. The method was immunoSEQ multiplex PCR; TCRdb's version includes in-frame clones alone and lacks a portion of them. This sample has roughly 180,000 clones, with about four fifths found just once. The material sequenced was PBMCs. The source of these receptors is a male donor in good health and CMV-seronegative.

The rearrangement links TRBV19 to TRBJ1-1, with a weak D call TRBD1 (6 bases). V lost 7 bases and J 4 bases, leaving 16 bases between the germline ends. Germline V gene data show CDR1 as LNHDA and CDR2 as SQIVND (reference sequence). There are 14 residues in the CDR3. The CDR3 region has the DNA TGTGCCAGTATCCCCTCGCGGGGGGCCACTGAAGCTTTCTTT. Translating it yields CASIPSRGATEAFF.

V is TRBV6-5 and J is TRBJ1-2; the D is unclear. Trimming stripped 0 bases from V and 2 bases from J, with 10 bases between. This CDR3 contains 15 residues. CDR1 is MNHEY and CDR2 is SVGAGI in the germline V gene. CDR3 DNA sequence: TGTGCCAGCAGTTACTCGGGCGCATCCAACTATGGCTACACCTTC. It encodes CASSYSGASNYGYTF.

The chain has TRBV7-3 and TRBJ2-2; tentatively, D is TRBD1 (6 bases). Deletions cut 8 bases from V and 1 base from J, with 20 bases between. Germline CDR1 SGHTA, CDR2 FQGTGA. CDR3 length: 17 amino acids. The DNA for the CDR3 is TGTGCCAGCGTACCGGGTAGACAGGCGGAGAACACCGGGGAGCTGTTTTTT. Encoded protein: CASVPGRQAENTGELFF.

The chain carries TRBV5-4 and TRBJ2-3; no definite D call. The CDR3 spans 15 residues. V shed 0 bases and J shed 2 bases, with 10 bases lying between them. CDR1 SGHNT and CDR2 YYREEE come from the germline V gene (reference sequence). CDR3 DNA sequence: TGTGCCAGCAGCTTGGTCCCCGAGGCCACAGATACGCAGTATTTT. The encoded protein is CASSLVPEATDTQYF.

This clone has only one observation. This chain joins TRBV7-7 and TRBJ2-5, with 8 bases fitting TRBD2. CDR1 is SSHAT, CDR2 FNYEAQ, per germline (reference sequence). V dropped 1 base and J dropped 4; count of bases not matched to a gene: 8. This CDR3 contains 16 residues. The CDR3 coding sequence is TGTGCCAGCAGCTTAGGGATGGGACTAGTCACAGAGACCCAGTACTTC. This sequence encodes CASSLGMGLVTETQYF.

The chain couples TRBV27 to TRBJ2-5; D might be TRBD1 (6 bases). V lost 2 bases to trimming and J lost 5 bases, with 18 bases between them. The CDR3 runs 16 residues. Germline CDR1 and CDR2: MNHEY and SMNVEV (reference sequence). CDR3 DNA: TGTGCCAGCAGTTTAGCAGGGGTCCCCGTCCCCGAGACCCAGTACTTC. Translating gives CASSLAGVPVPETQYF.

The chain is built from TRBV2 and TRBJ2-2; 7 nucleotides line up with TRBD1. Germline trimming cut 6 bases from V and 7 bases from J; bases unmatched to any gene: 11. The CDR3 has 15 residues. Germline CDR1 SNHLY, CDR2 FYNNEI. CDR3 sequence: CASRGDRSENGELFF. The CDR3 region has the DNA TGTGCCAGCAGGGGGGACAGATCAGAAAACGGGGAGCTGTTTTTT.

V usage is TRBV19 and J usage is TRBJ1-5, with a weak D call TRBD1 (6 bases). Looked up from germline, CDR1 is LNHDA and CDR2 is SQIVND (reference sequence). V was cut by 6 bases and J by 5 bases, with 11 bases left in between. The CDR3 runs 13 residues. Written as DNA, the CDR3 is TGTGCCAGTAGAACAGGGTCTCATCAGCCCCAGCATTTT. Its translation: CASRTGSHQPQHF.

V is TRBV7-3 and J is TRBJ2-5; a weak D match, TRBD2 (5 bases). The germline gives CDR1 SGHTA, CDR2 FQGTGA. CDR3 size: 14 residues. V lost 0 bases and J lost 5, with 10 bases in between. The CDR3 is CASSLTGSGETQYF. The CDR3 nucleotides are TGTGCCAGCAGCTTAACGGGGTCGGGGGAGACCCAGTACTTC.

The chain combines TRBV5-1 with TRBJ2-3, with D tentatively TRBD2 (7 bases). Germline values: CDR1 SGHRS, CDR2 YFSETQ. The CDR3 runs 15 residues. Trimming removed 3 bases at V and 6 bases at J, with 17 bases between. This CDR3 is CASSSSAGAGDTQYF. The CDR3 DNA is TGCGCCAGCAGCTCTAGCGCGGGGGCCGGGGATACGCAGTATTTT. Together with reference TRBV5-1 and TRBJ2-3, the CDR3 gives the full variable domain: KAGVTQTPRYLIKTRGQQVTLSCSPISGHRSVSWYQQTPGQGLQFLFEYFSETQRNKGNFPGRFSGRQFSNSRSEMNVSTLELGDSALYLCASSSSAGAGDTQYFGPGTRLTVL.

J is TRBJ2-7 and V is TRBV20-1; 7 bases line up with TRBD2. Germline V lookup: CDR1 DFQATT, CDR2 SNEGSKA (reference sequence). The trim removed 7 bases at V and 4 bases at J, leaving 4 bases unmatched. This CDR3 comprises 11 residues. The CDR3 DNA follows: TGCAGTGGGCTAGCGGATTACGAGCAGTACTTC. Protein product: CSGLADYEQYF.

The table lists this clone with a few counts. CDR3 sequence: CASSQDKLPGTEAFF. The CDR3, as DNA: TGCGCCAGCAGCCAAGATAAACTACCGGGCACTGAAGCTTTCTTT. J is TRBJ1-1 and V is TRBV4-3; D is undetermined. The germline V gene encodes CDR1 LGHNA and CDR2 YSLEER. V was shortened by 0 bases and J by 4 bases, with 12 bases between the two germline ends. CDR3 length: 15 amino acids.

The V gene is TRBV7-9, the J gene TRBJ2-7, with TRBD2 identical over 9 bases. V was pared by 5 bases and J by 2 bases, with 7 bases of the junction left unmatched. CDR3 length equals 15 residues. Per germline, CDR1 SEHNR and CDR2 FQNEAQ (reference sequence). DNA for the CDR3: TGTGCCAGCAGCCTCGCGGGAGGGCCCCCCTACGAGCAGTACTTC. It yields the protein CASSLAGGPPYEQYF.

J is TRBJ2-7 and V is TRBV5-4, with TRBD2 identical over 11 bases. The CDR3 runs 15 residues. V dropped 0 bases and J dropped 4; count of bases not matched to a gene: 3. The V gene's germline CDR1 is SGHNT and CDR2 YYREEE (reference sequence). In DNA, the CDR3 is TGTGCCAGCAGCTTGGTGGGGACTAGCGGATACGAGCAGTACTTC. It encodes CASSLVGTSGYEQYF.

The V and J genes are TRBV21-1 and TRBJ1-4; TRBD1, the table's D call, was not compared with the DNA. TRBV21-1 represents a pseudogene. The CDR3 has 15 residues. The DNA for the CDR3 is TGTGCCAGCAACGGTCAAAAACTGAGGGGGGAAAAACTGTTTTTT. This encodes CASNGQKLRGEKLFF.

This chain links TRBV5-1 with TRBJ2-1, with a tentative D call TRBD2 (6 bases). Trimming removed 4 bases from V and 0 bases from J, with 11 bases in between. Germline CDR1 and CDR2: SGHRS and YFSETQ. CDR3 length: 15 amino acids. CDR3 region: CASSDSGNSYNEQFF. DNA of the CDR3: TGCGCCAGCAGCGATAGCGGCAACTCCTACAATGAGCAGTTCTTC.

CDR3 region: CASGPDRGHEQYF. The CDR3 DNA reads as TGTGCTAGTGGCCCGGACAGGGGGCACGAGCAGTACTTC. The chain recombines TRBV12-5 with TRBJ2-7; 11 bases map to TRBD1. Trimming took 6 bases from V and 5 from J; bases not matched to a gene: 3. Per germline, CDR1 LGHNT and CDR2 FRNRAP. The CDR3 runs 13 residues.

J is TRBJ1-5 and V is TRBV27; TRBD1 agrees at 9 bases. The CDR3 is made up of 15 amino acids. Germline V gene data show CDR1 as MNHEY and CDR2 as SMNVEV (reference sequence). With 5 bases clipped from V and 2 bases from J, the junction kept 4 bases outside the gene matches. The CDR3 spells CASSPRTGGNQPQHF. The CDR3, as DNA: TGTGCCAGCAGTCCCCGGACAGGGGGCAATCAGCCCCAGCATTTT.

A single count supports this clone. This CDR3 is also generated by other DNA sequences in the sample. V is TRBV5-6 and J is TRBJ2-5; possibly TRBD1 for D (6 bases). Germline values: CDR1 SGHDT, CDR2 YYEEEE. The length of the CDR3 is 14 residues. V lost 3 bases, J lost 5 bases, and 14 bases lay in between. CDR3 sequence reads: CASSSQDRQETQYF. The DNA for the CDR3 is TGTGCCAGCAGCTCCCAGGACAGACAGGAGACCCAGTACTTC.

The rearrangement uses TRBV11-3 and TRBJ2-6; D is unclear. The CDR3 totals 15 residues. Germline CDR1 and CDR2: SGHNT and YENEEA. V was clipped by 4 bases and J by 0 bases, with 7 bases between them. The CDR3 loop reads CASSSSHSGANVLTF. The DNA of the CDR3 is TGTGCCAGCAGCTCGAGTCACTCTGGGGCCAACGTCCTGACTTTC.

Points on this clone: One end of the junction varies from germline; a read error may be responsible. The rearrangement links TRBV4-3 to TRBJ2-7; a weak D match, TRBD2 (6 bases). The CDR3 consists of 15 residues. Germline V gives CDR1 LGHNA, CDR2 YSLEER. The CDR3 protein is CASSQDGGRSSEQYF. The CDR3 DNA sequence: TGCGCCAGCAGCCAAGATGGAGGGCGATCCTCCGAGCAGTACTTC.

V usage is TRBV30 and J usage is TRBJ1-1, with D hard to call. From germline, CDR1 is GTSNPN and CDR2 SVGIG (reference sequence). This CDR3 has 11 amino acids. CDR3 nucleotide sequence: TGTACCTTCTTTGGAGCATTTGGAGCTTTCTTT. Translated: CTFFGAFGAFF.

The chain recombines TRBV27 with TRBJ2-7, with unresolved D. Germline CDR1 MNHEY, CDR2 SMNVEV (reference sequence). This CDR3 has 16 residues. Trimming removed 0 bases at V and 0 bases at J, with 12 bases between. The chain's CDR3 is CASSLSSVGSSYEQYF. As DNA, the CDR3 is TGTGCCAGCAGTTTATCCTCGGTGGGCAGCTCCTACGAGCAGTACTTC.

This clone came up once. The V call is TRBV6-5, the J call TRBJ2-7; 7 nucleotides agree with TRBD1. The CDR3 extends over 13 amino acids. V was clipped by 8 bases and J by 6 bases; unmatched bases: 10. The germline CDR1 and CDR2 sequences are MNHEY and SVGAGI. CDR3 loop: CASYEGADREQYF. DNA for the CDR3: TGTGCCAGCTATGAGGGGGCCGATCGCGAGCAGTACTTC.

This clone was observed a single time. V gene TRBV7-6 combines with J gene TRBJ2-7, with D perhaps matching TRBD1 (5 bases). The V and J ends lost 5 bases and 1 base respectively, with 9 bases between them. The CDR3 runs to 13 residues. Germline values: CDR1 SGHVS, CDR2 FNYEAQ. The CDR3 spells CASSIRQSYEQYF. The DNA for the CDR3 is TGTGCCAGCAGCATACGACAGTCCTACGAGCAGTACTTC. The full variable domain, completed using reference TRBV7-6 and TRBJ2-7, is GAGVSQSPRYKVTKRGQDVALRCDPISGHVSLYWYRQALGQGPEFLTYFNYEAQQDKSGLPNDRFSAERPEGSISTLTIQRTEQRDSAMYRCASSIRQSYEQYFGPGTRLTVT.

The chain links TRBV5-1 to TRBJ1-1, with 8 positions matching TRBD1. Germline V gives CDR1 SGHRS, CDR2 YFSETQ. V shed 3 bases, J shed 3 bases, and the junction held 4 bases outside the gene matches. The CDR3 length is 14 residues. The CDR3 DNA sequence: TGCGCCAGCAGCTACCCAGGGGGCTACACTGAAGCTTTCTTT. This translates into CASSYPGGYTEAFF.

This chain joins TRBV28 and TRBJ2-5; D ambiguous. Per the germline V gene, CDR1 is MDHEN and CDR2 is SYDVKM. The CDR3 covers 13 residues. V was clipped by 5 bases and J by 5 bases, with 12 bases between them. The CDR3 sequence: CASSGSGRETQYF. The CDR3 coding sequence is TGTGCCAGCAGTGGATCAGGCCGGGAGACCCAGTACTTC.

The V call is TRBV27, the J call TRBJ2-3; TRBD2 aligns across 12 bases. V trimming: 2 bases; J trimming: 3 bases; junction bases outside the gene matches: 3. The CDR3 covers 16 residues. Germline assignment: CDR1 MNHEY and CDR2 SMNVEV (reference sequence). CDR3 DNA sequence: TGTGCCAGCAGTTTACAGACTAGCGGGGGTACAGATACGCAGTATTTT. It specifies CASSLQTSGGTDTQYF.

The chain is built from TRBV6-4 and TRBJ2-2, with 9 bases identical to TRBD1. The CDR3 loop spans 16 amino acids. Looked up from germline, CDR1 is MRHNA and CDR2 is SNTAGT. The ends lost 5 bases at V and 0 bases at J; junction bases unmatched: 4. The CDR3 sequence: CASSNTGGPNTGELFF. The CDR3 DNA is TGTGCCAGCAGTAATACAGGGGGCCCGAACACCGGGGAGCTGTTTTTT.

This chain links TRBV6-5 with TRBJ2-7; 7 bases align to TRBD1. There are 14 residues in the CDR3. V lost 6 bases and J lost 0; bases outside the gene matches: 5. Germline V CDR1 and CDR2: MNHEY, SVGAGI. CDR3 residues: CASRPGDSSYEQYF. The CDR3, as DNA: TGTGCCAGCAGGCCAGGGGACAGCTCCTACGAGCAGTACTTC.

This sequence joins TRBV7-3 and TRBJ1-1, with D possibly TRBD1 on 6 matching bases. The V gene's germline CDR1 is SGHTA and CDR2 FQGTGA. V was shortened by 4 bases and J by 2 bases, with 14 bases between the two germline ends. The CDR3 is 15 residues long. The CDR3 spells CASSSRTDSNTEAFF. In nucleotides, the CDR3 is TGTGCCAGCAGCTCTCGGACAGACTCCAACACTGAAGCTTTCTTT.